Following are 3 T cell receptor beta chains from one sample sequenced in a study of OX40 agonist ivuxolimab in advanced cancers. Assay used: immunoSEQ multiplex PCR; TCRdb lists only in-frame clones, some missing. The table lists about 81,000 clones, around nine tenths of them singletons. The sequencing here drew on CD4+ or CD8+ T cells sorted from blood, taken in a trial of the OX40 agonist ivuxolimab. Receptors were obtained from an adult with an advanced solid tumor such as melanoma, head and neck, liver or kidney cancer.

The chain uses TRBV18 and TRBJ1-4, with unresolved D. The germline V gene has CDR1 KGHSH and CDR2 LQKENI. Trimming cost V 2 bases and J 0 bases, with 7 bases left between them. CDR3 length: 15 amino acids. CDR3 amino acids: CASSPTAATNEKLFF. CDR3 DNA sequence: TGTGCCAGCTCACCAACAGCTGCAACTAATGAAAAACTGTTTTTT.

This clone was observed once. Distinct nucleotide sequences in the sample also encode this CDR3. The chain has TRBV7-2 and TRBJ2-7; D not certain. Germline loops: CDR1 SGHTA, CDR2 FQGNSA. V lost 1 base and J lost 2, with 6 bases in between. The CDR3 runs to 13 residues. CDR3 amino acids: CASSLEGPYEQYF. The CDR3 DNA reads as TGTGCCAGCAGCTTAGAAGGACCCTACGAGCAGTACTTC.

The chain couples TRBV7-9 to TRBJ2-3; 7 positions match TRBD2. V lost 7 bases, J lost 3 bases, and 10 bases stayed unmatched. This CDR3 is built from 15 residues. Germline V CDR1 and CDR2: SEHNR, FQNEAQ (reference sequence). CDR3 coding DNA: TGTGCCAGCACTTCGGGCGGGGGTTGGACAGATACGCAGTATTTT. Amino acid sequence: CASTSGGGWTDTQYF.